The TCR beta chain under discussion was sequenced for a study of OX40 agonist ivuxolimab in advanced cancers. Only in-frame clones appear in the TCRdb table, and some are missing; sequencing was by immunoSEQ multiplex PCR. Here the sample spans about 33,000 clones, about 85% being singletons. The TCR was taken from an adult with an advanced solid tumor such as melanoma, head and neck, liver or kidney cancer. This specimen was CD4+ or CD8+ T cells sorted from blood, taken in a trial of the OX40 agonist ivuxolimab.

CDR3 loop: CASSIGDKHHQPQHF. In DNA form, the CDR3 reads TGTGCCAGTAGTATCGGGGACAAACACCATCAGCCCCAGCATTTT. The J gene is TRBJ1-5, the V gene TRBV19; D might be TRBD1 (6 bases). Germline CDR1 and CDR2: LNHDA and SQIVND (reference sequence). The CDR3 runs to 15 residues. V dropped 3 bases and J dropped 5 bases, with 14 bases sitting between them.